This T cell receptor beta chain was captured by sequencing in a study of cytomegalovirus exposure and HLA in healthy donors. Broader study findings: Reported results showed that the classifier diagnosed cytomegalovirus status with high specificity and sensitivity. One later analysis, an examination of the 90 to 150 validation repertoires, found that first-cohort TCR clusters tended to co-occur in them.

A remark on this clone: Its matching antigen is unknown.

Data came from immunoSEQ multiplex PCR; TCRdb stores just in-frame clones and leaves some out. Here the sample spans 55,000 to 75,000 clones, 85% to 95% being singletons. The CDR3 has 16 amino acids. V lost 4 bases and J lost 4; bases outside the gene matches: 12. In germline, CDR1 is SGHVS, CDR2 FQNEAQ. Sample: PBMCs. This rearrangement joins TRBV7-8 to TRBJ1-1, with 7 bases that match TRBD1. This receptor was obtained from a woman between 18 and 29 years old in good health and CMV-seropositive. CDR3 region: CASSSPDRVQGTEAFF. The CDR3 coding sequence is TGTGCCAGCAGCTCACCCGACAGGGTCCAAGGCACTGAAGCTTTCTTT.